This TCR beta chain emerged from a study of patients with pleural tuberculosis. This clonotype was found many times. TCRdb reprocessed the reads with MiXCR, giving one entry per CDR3 protein. The sample includes under 55,000 distinct CDR3 sequences, less than 8% of them seen just once. CDR1 is MDHEN and CDR2 is SYDVKM in the germline V gene. Between the trimmed V and J ends, which lost 6 bases and 1 base, there was a span of 13 bases. CDR3 length: 15 residues. The chain carries TRBV28 and TRBJ1-5, with D hard to call. This TCR was recovered from a human donor with pleural tuberculosis. The DNA of the CDR3 is TGTGCCAGCAGACACTTAGCGGGGAGCAATCAGCCCCAGCATTTT. Protein: CASRHLAGSNQPQHF.